Each of the 28 T cell receptor beta chains below was sequenced from the same sample in a study of graft-versus-host responses after intestinal transplantation. Their antigens are not known. Assay: immunoSEQ multiplex PCR; the TCRdb copy retains only in-frame clones and omits some. Of about 120,000 clones in the sample, 90% were seen once. Material: unstimulated CD4+ T cells sorted from spleen or lymph node cells, obtained before intestinal transplant. The origin of the receptors is a human donor who received an intestinal transplant.

The chain combines TRBV30 with TRBJ1-1; D is ambiguous. The V end lost 3 bases, the J end lost 1 base, and 9 bases lay between the germline ends. Germline V gene data show CDR1 as GTSNPN and CDR2 as SVGIG (reference sequence). The CDR3 runs to 13 residues. CDR3 amino acids: CAWRAGANTEAFF. CDR3 coding DNA: TGTGCCTGGAGGGCTGGAGCGAACACTGAAGCTTTCTTT.

The rearrangement uses TRBV6-4 and TRBJ1-1, with no clear D. CDR1 MRHNA and CDR2 SNTAGT come from the germline V gene. The CDR3 runs to 14 residues. Trimming pared 6 bases from V and 0 bases from J, leaving 11 bases between. The CDR3 is CASRESTLNTEAFF. CDR3 nucleotides: TGTGCCAGCAGAGAGAGTACCTTGAACACTGAAGCTTTCTTT.

Only a few counts were recorded for this clone. The chain has TRBV6-1 and TRBJ2-1, with TRBD2 matching over 8 bases. Trimming at V came to 4 bases and at J to 1 base, leaving 3 bases not matched to a gene. The CDR3 covers 15 residues. CDR1 is MNHNS, CDR2 SASEGT, per germline. The CDR3 spells CASSASGGSYNEQFF. For the CDR3, the DNA is TGTGCCAGCAGTGCGAGCGGGGGATCCTACAATGAGCAGTTCTTC.

The CDR3 loop reads CASSLVGGLWTEAFF. The CDR3 nucleotides are TGTGCCAGCAGCTTAGTCGGAGGGCTCTGGACTGAAGCTTTCTTT. This chain connects TRBV7-9 to TRBJ1-1, with D unresolved. Trimming removed 1 base at V and 5 bases at J, with 14 bases between. The CDR3 consists of 15 residues. Germline V gives CDR1 SEHNR, CDR2 FQNEAQ (reference sequence).

The chain recombines TRBV5-5 with TRBJ1-6; 8 nucleotides agree with TRBD1. Germline lookup yields CDR1 SGHKS and CDR2 YYEKEE (reference sequence). The CDR3 is 15 amino acids. With V trimmed by 3 bases and J by 7 bases, 6 bases remained unmatched. CDR3 DNA: TGTGCCAGCAGCTCCCCTGGACAGGGAAATTCACCCCTCCACTTT. This codes for CASSSPGQGNSPLHF.

V and J are TRBV11-2 and TRBJ1-1, with a weak D call TRBD1 (6 bases). The CDR3 contains 12 residues. The ends were cut back, 8 bases at V and 4 bases at J, with 11 bases in the middle. Germline-derived CDR1 and CDR2 are SGHAT and FQNNGV. CDR3 sequence reads: CASGGQPTEAFF. The CDR3 nucleotides read TGTGCCAGCGGGGGACAACCCACTGAAGCTTTCTTT.

The V and J genes are TRBV4-2 and TRBJ2-7, with D possibly being TRBD2 (6 bases). CDR1 is LGHNA and CDR2 is YNFKEQ in the germline V gene. With 0 bases removed from V and 6 bases from J, the gap between germline ends came to 15 bases. The CDR3 is 15 residues long. This CDR3 reads CASSQDVARDSEQYF. CDR3 DNA: TGTGCCAGCAGCCAAGATGTAGCTAGGGACTCCGAGCAGTACTTC.

The chain carries TRBV18 and TRBJ2-5, with TRBD2 as a possible D gene (5 bases). This CDR3 is built from 15 residues. Germline assignment: CDR1 KGHSH and CDR2 LQKENI. Trimming took off 1 base at V and 0 bases at J, with 9 bases between the two ends. In DNA, the CDR3 is TGTGCCAGCTCACCACTTCCGCGGGACCAAGAGACCCAGTACTTC. Translation: CASSPLPRDQETQYF. Together with reference TRBV18 and TRBJ2-5, the CDR3 gives the full variable domain: NAGVMQNPRHLVRRRGQEARLRCSPMKGHSHVYWYRQLPEEGLKFMVYLQKENIIDESGMPKERFSAEFPKEGPSILRIQQVVRGDSAAYFCASSPLPRDQETQYFGPGTRLLVL.

The V call is TRBV18, the J call TRBJ2-2, with 11 bases matching TRBD2. V gave up 3 bases and J gave up 4 bases; unmatched junction bases: 4. The CDR3 contains 16 residues. CDR1 is KGHSH, CDR2 LQKENI, per germline. This CDR3 is CASSPGLAATTGELFF. The CDR3 region has the DNA TGTGCCAGCTCACCGGGACTAGCGGCCACCACCGGGGAGCTGTTTTTT. Based on the CDR3 plus reference TRBV18 and TRBJ2-2, the full variable domain is NAGVMQNPRHLVRRRGQEARLRCSPMKGHSHVYWYRQLPEEGLKFMVYLQKENIIDESGMPKERFSAEFPKEGPSILRIQQVVRGDSAAYFCASSPGLAATTGELFFGEGSRLTVL.

This chain uses TRBV19 with TRBJ2-3; 9 positions agree with TRBD2. CDR3 length equals 16 residues. The V gene end was trimmed by 0 bases and the J gene end by 3 bases; junction bases not matched to a gene: 4. Germline CDR1 and CDR2: LNHDA and SQIVND (reference sequence). Here the CDR3 reads CASSIDQLAGTDTQYF. CDR3 coding DNA: TGTGCCAGTAGTATAGATCAACTAGCGGGTACAGATACGCAGTATTTT.

The chain combines TRBV7-2 with TRBJ2-1; D is possibly TRBD2 (6 bases). Trimming shortened V by 1 base and J by 4 bases, and 11 bases separated the two germline ends. The CDR3 totals 15 residues. Germline CDR1 is SGHTA and CDR2 is FQGNSA. CDR3 in amino acids: CASSLESGGYNEQFF. CDR3 bases: TGTGCCAGCAGCTTAGAGTCCGGGGGTTACAATGAGCAGTTCTTC.

CDR3 residues: CASSRQGVGETQYF. Written as DNA, the CDR3 is TGTGCCAGCTCACGCCAGGGGGTAGGAGAGACCCAGTACTTC. V gene TRBV18 combines with J gene TRBJ2-5, with TRBD1 matching over 7 bases. This CDR3 contains 14 residues. CDR1 and CDR2 from the germline V gene are KGHSH and LQKENI. The junction had 6 bases not matched to a gene; V was cut back by 4 bases and J by 4 bases.

The chain recombines TRBV4-1 with TRBJ2-7, with TRBD2 matching over 8 bases. Germline V gene sequence: CDR1 MGHRA, CDR2 YSYEKL. The CDR3 extends over 16 amino acids. J gave up 7 bases and V 6 bases, and 17 bases lay outside the gene matches. Here the CDR3 DNA reads TGCGCCAGCAGAGAGGGGCCGGGGGGGACCTACGGGGAGCAGTACTTC. Residues: CASREGPGGTYGEQYF.

This clone was recorded only once. The chain uses TRBV7-3 and TRBJ2-7, with D possibly matching TRBD1 (6 bases). The CDR3 runs to 14 residues. The V gene's germline CDR1 is SGHTA and CDR2 FQGTGA. V was cut by 5 bases and J by 1 base, with 12 bases left in between. The CDR3 nucleotides read TGTGCCAGCAGCCCCCAGGGACATTCCTACGAGCAGTACTTC. It translates to CASSPQGHSYEQYF.

The gene calls are TRBV15 and TRBJ1-3; 7 bases are a match to TRBD1. Germline-derived CDR1 and CDR2 are LNHNV and YYDKDF (reference sequence). The CDR3 is made up of 18 amino acids. With 0 bases clipped from V and 0 bases from J, the junction kept 8 bases outside the gene matches. CDR3 DNA: TGTGCCACCAGCAGAGACCATACATGGACAGGCTCTGGAAACACCATATATTTT. This sequence encodes CATSRDHTWTGSGNTIYF.

The rearrangement joins TRBV2 to TRBJ1-1; the D is unclear. Germline V gene data show CDR1 as SNHLY and CDR2 as FYNNEI. V gave up 6 bases and J gave up 1 base, with 12 bases separating them. CDR3 length equals 14 residues. The CDR3 here is CASREGASNTEAFF. The CDR3 region has the DNA TGTGCCAGCAGGGAGGGAGCCTCGAACACTGAAGCTTTCTTT.

The chain employs TRBV20-1 and TRBJ2-1; unclear D gene. The germline gives CDR1 DFQATT, CDR2 SNEGSKA (reference sequence). This CDR3 region has 11 residues. Trimming pared 3 bases from V and 5 bases from J, leaving 5 bases between. The CDR3 nucleotides are TGCAGTGCTAGCCCTCACAATGAGCAGTTCTTC. Its translation is CSASPHNEQFF.

This clone was counted a single time. The rearrangement joins TRBV5-4 to TRBJ1-1; 9 nucleotides agree with TRBD1. After removal of 2 bases from V and 11 bases from J, the junction contained 16 bases not matched to a gene. The CDR3 runs to 16 residues. Germline V lookup: CDR1 SGHNT, CDR2 YYREEE (reference sequence). The CDR3 here is CASSFGAGQGSQYAFF. For the CDR3, the DNA is TGTGCCAGCAGCTTTGGGGCGGGACAGGGCTCACAATACGCTTTCTTT.

Only one count was recorded for this clone. The CDR3 DNA is TGCGCCAGCAGCTTCCAGGGCCGAACTGAGCAGTTCTTC. Translation: CASSFQGRTEQFF. The rearrangement uses TRBV5-1 and TRBJ2-1, with D possibly matching TRBD1 (5 bases). This CDR3 is built from 13 residues. Germline V lookup: CDR1 SGHRS, CDR2 YFSETQ. V lost 2 bases and J lost 9, with 12 bases in between.

The CDR3: CASSALPGQVNEQFF. For the CDR3, the DNA is TGTGCCAGCAGTGCTCTCCCGGGACAGGTCAATGAGCAGTTCTTC. This sequence joins TRBV2 and TRBJ2-1; TRBD1 matches at 8 bases. V dropped 4 bases and J dropped 6; count of bases not matched to a gene: 8. CDR1 SNHLY and CDR2 FYNNEI come from the germline V gene. CDR3 length: 15 amino acids.

This chain links TRBV4-1 with TRBJ1-3; TRBD1 agrees at 9 bases. The junction had 4 bases not matched to a gene; V was cut back by 5 bases and J by 2 bases. Per germline, CDR1 MGHRA and CDR2 YSYEKL. This CDR3 has 15 amino acids. CDR3: CASSLRDRAGNTIYF. The CDR3 DNA sequence: TGCGCCAGCAGCTTGCGGGACAGGGCTGGAAACACCATATATTTT.

V and J are TRBV4-2 and TRBJ2-7; 14 bases are shared with TRBD2. The CDR3 sequence is 17 residues long. Germline loops: CDR1 LGHNA, CDR2 YNFKEQ. The V segment lost 0 bases and the J segment 4 bases; nucleotides outside the gene matches: 5. CDR3 amino acids: CASSQDRWTSGRYEQYF. Here the CDR3 DNA reads TGTGCCAGCAGCCAAGATAGGTGGACTAGCGGGAGGTACGAGCAGTACTTC.

The rearrangement uses TRBV18 and TRBJ1-3; possible D gene TRBD1, 6 bases. Trimming took 3 bases from V and 2 from J, leaving 8 bases between them. Per germline, CDR1 KGHSH and CDR2 LQKENI. The CDR3 has 14 residues. The CDR3 region is CASSPRGPGNTIYF. For the CDR3, the DNA is TGTGCCAGCTCACCCAGGGGTCCTGGAAACACCATATATTTT.

The chain uses TRBV6-5 and TRBJ2-5; 9 bases line up with TRBD1. Trimming cost V 5 bases and J 4 bases; bases outside gene matches: 8. CDR3 length equals 15 residues. Germline V gives CDR1 MNHEY, CDR2 SVGAGI. The DNA of the CDR3 is TGTGCCAGCAGTCCCCTCACAGGGGGCGGAGAGACCCAGTACTTC. Its translation: CASSPLTGGGETQYF.

The V gene is TRBV4-1, the J gene TRBJ1-1; D might be TRBD1 (6 bases). Between the trimmed V and J ends, which lost 0 bases and 5 bases, there was a span of 16 bases. The CDR3 runs to 16 residues. Germline V gene sequence: CDR1 MGHRA, CDR2 YSYEKL. CDR3 bases: TGCGCCAGCAGCCAAGATCTTAAGGCAGGGGCAACTGAAGCTTTCTTT. This gives the protein CASSQDLKAGATEAFF.

This chain connects TRBV6-5 to TRBJ1-1; D unclear. CDR3 length equals 13 residues. Germline CDR1 and CDR2: MNHEY and SVGAGI. V gave up 0 bases and J gave up 11 bases, with 13 bases separating them. In DNA form, the CDR3 reads TGTGCCAGCAGTTACTCCGGGTCTCCTGGGGCTTTCTTT. Translation gives CASSYSGSPGAFF.

This sequence joins TRBV14 and TRBJ2-7; D unclear. V dropped 3 bases and J dropped 0 bases, with 9 bases sitting between them. CDR1 is SGHDN and CDR2 is FVKESK in the germline V gene. The length of the CDR3 is 14 residues. The CDR3 DNA sequence: TGTGCCAGCAGCCAGGTGAGGAGCTCCTACGAGCAGTACTTC. As protein: CASSQVRSSYEQYF.

This chain connects TRBV30 to TRBJ2-5, with 10 positions matching TRBD2. Matching the DNA end better, TRBJ2-7 makes the J call doubtful. CDR1 GTSNPN and CDR2 SVGIG come from the germline V gene (reference sequence). The CDR3 runs to 17 residues. The CDR3 spells CAWSVRISGGFSYEQYF. CDR3 coding DNA: TGTGCCTGGAGTGTACGGATTAGCGGGGGGTTCTCCTACGAGCAGTACTTC.